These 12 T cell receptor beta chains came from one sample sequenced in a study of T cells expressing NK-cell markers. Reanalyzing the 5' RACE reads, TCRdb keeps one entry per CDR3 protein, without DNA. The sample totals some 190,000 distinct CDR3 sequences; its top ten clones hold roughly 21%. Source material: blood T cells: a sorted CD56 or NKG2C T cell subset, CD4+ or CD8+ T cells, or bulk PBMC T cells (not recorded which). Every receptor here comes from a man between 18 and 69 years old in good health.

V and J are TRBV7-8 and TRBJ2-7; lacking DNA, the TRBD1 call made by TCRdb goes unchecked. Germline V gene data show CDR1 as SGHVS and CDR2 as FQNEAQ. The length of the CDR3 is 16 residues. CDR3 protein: CASSPTPGQGSDEQYF.

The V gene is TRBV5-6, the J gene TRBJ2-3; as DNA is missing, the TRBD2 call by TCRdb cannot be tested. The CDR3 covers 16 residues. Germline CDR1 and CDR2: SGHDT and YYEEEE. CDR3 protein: CASRPGLAGGPDTQYF.

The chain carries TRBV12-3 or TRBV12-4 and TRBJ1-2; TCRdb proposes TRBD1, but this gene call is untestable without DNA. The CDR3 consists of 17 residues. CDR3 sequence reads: CASSLVRVSTAPYGYTF.

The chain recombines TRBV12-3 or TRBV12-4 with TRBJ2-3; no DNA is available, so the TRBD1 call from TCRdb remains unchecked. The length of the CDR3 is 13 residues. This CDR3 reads CATTNGGTDTQYF.

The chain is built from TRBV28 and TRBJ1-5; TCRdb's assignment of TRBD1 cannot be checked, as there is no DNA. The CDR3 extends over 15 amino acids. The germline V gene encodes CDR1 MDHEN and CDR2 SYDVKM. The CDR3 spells CASSLDRGINQPQHF. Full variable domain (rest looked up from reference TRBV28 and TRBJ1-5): DVKVTQSSRYLVKRTGEKVFLECVQDMDHENMFWYRQDPGLGLRLIYFSYDVKMKEKGDIPEGYSVSREKKERFSLILESASTNQTSMYLCASSLDRGINQPQHFGDGTRLSIL.

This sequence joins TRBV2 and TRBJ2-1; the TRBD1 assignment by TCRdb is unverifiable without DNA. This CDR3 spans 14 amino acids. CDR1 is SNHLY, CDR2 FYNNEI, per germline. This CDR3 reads CASSGGQRYNEQFF.

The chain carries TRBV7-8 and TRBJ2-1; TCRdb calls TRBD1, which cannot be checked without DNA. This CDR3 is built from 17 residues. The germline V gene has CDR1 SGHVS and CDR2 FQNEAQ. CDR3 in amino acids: CASSLVGGGSSYNEQFF.

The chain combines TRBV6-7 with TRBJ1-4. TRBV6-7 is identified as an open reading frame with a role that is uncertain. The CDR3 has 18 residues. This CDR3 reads CASSYATPGRPLWEKLFF.

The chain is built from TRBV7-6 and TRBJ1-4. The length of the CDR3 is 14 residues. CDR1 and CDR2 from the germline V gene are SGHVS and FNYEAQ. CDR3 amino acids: CASSSRGTNEKLFF.

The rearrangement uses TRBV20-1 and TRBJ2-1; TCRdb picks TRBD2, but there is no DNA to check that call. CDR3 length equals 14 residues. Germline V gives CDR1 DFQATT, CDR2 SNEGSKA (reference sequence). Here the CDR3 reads CSARDLPFEVEQFF.

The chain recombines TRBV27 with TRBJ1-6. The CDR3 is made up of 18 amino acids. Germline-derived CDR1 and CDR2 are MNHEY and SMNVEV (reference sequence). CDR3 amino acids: CASSTERSGWGYNSPLHF.

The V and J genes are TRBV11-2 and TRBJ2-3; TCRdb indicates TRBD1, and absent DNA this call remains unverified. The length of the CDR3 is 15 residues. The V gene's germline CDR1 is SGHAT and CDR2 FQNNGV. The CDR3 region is CASKASSGGGYTQYF.